The 19 T cell receptor beta chains below all came from one sample that was sequenced in a study of blood T cell repertoires in COVID-19. Sequencing was performed with immunoSEQ multiplex PCR; in TCRdb, only in-frame clones are kept and a portion is missing. Counted here are around 200,000 clones, 87% occurring once; the ten biggest clones make up over 9%. Sequenced sample: PBMCs or T cells enriched from blood (not recorded which). Receptor source: a man younger than 35 with acute COVID-19.

The J gene is TRBJ2-1, the V gene TRBV18; tentatively, D is TRBD2 (6 bases). The CDR3 is 14 amino acids. CDR1 and CDR2 from the germline V gene are KGHSH and LQKENI. V was shortened by 3 bases and J by 2 bases, with 8 bases between the two germline ends. CDR3 residues: CASSPGSPYNEQFF. The CDR3 bases are TGTGCCAGCTCACCCGGGAGCCCCTACAATGAGCAGTTCTTC.

The chain is built from TRBV28 and TRBJ1-1; 7 bases are shared with TRBD1. The J segment lost 3 bases and the V segment lost 7 bases, leaving 5 bases of the junction unmatched. CDR1 is MDHEN and CDR2 is SYDVKM in the germline V gene. CDR3 length: 13 amino acids. In nucleotides, the CDR3 is TGTGCCAGCATCCGGACAGGAGACACTGAAGCTTTCTTT. It yields the protein CASIRTGDTEAFF.

The chain carries TRBV4-1 and TRBJ1-6; TRBD1 aligns across 8 bases. This CDR3 spans 16 amino acids. Germline trimming cut 4 bases from V and 14 bases from J; bases unmatched to any gene: 16. Germline V gives CDR1 MGHRA, CDR2 YSYEKL. The CDR3 region has the DNA TGCGCCAGCAGCCCGGCCACGACAGGGGAGAGGCGAGCCCTCCACTTT. Residues: CASSPATTGERRALHF.

The chain is built from TRBV7-2 and TRBJ2-4, with 7 bases that match TRBD1. This CDR3 contains 14 residues. In germline, CDR1 is SGHTA, CDR2 FQGNSA. Losses at the gene ends were 4 bases for V and 7 bases for J; bases not matched to a gene: 7. This CDR3 is CASSSQGWGNIQYF. The CDR3 nucleotides are TGTGCCAGCAGCTCACAGGGGTGGGGGAACATTCAGTACTTC.

This chain joins TRBV9 and TRBJ2-7; D perhaps matches TRBD2 (6 bases). The V gene lost 6 bases and the J gene lost 3 bases, with 16 bases spanning the gap. The CDR3 is 14 residues long. Germline V CDR1 and CDR2: SGDLS, YYNGEE. Written as DNA, the CDR3 is TGTGCCAGCAAGCCGGGACTCGACCACTACGAGCAGTACTTC. Translation: CASKPGLDHYEQYF.

The rearrangement uses TRBV6-5 and TRBJ2-7, with 9 bases aligning to TRBD2. V lost 6 bases to trimming and J lost 2 bases; unmatched junction nucleotides: 5. CDR1 is MNHEY, CDR2 SVGAGI, per germline. The CDR3 spans 14 residues. CDR3 nucleotide sequence: TGTGCCAGCAGCAGGCTAGCGGGGCCCTACGAGCAGTACTTC. It is translated as CASSRLAGPYEQYF.

This chain joins TRBV7-2 and TRBJ2-5; the match to TRBD2 covers 8 bases. The CDR3 covers 12 residues. Germline assignment: CDR1 SGHTA and CDR2 FQGNSA. Losses at the gene ends were 1 base for V and 13 bases for J; bases not matched to a gene: 5. CDR3 sequence (DNA): TGTGCCAGCAGCTTAGGAGCGGGGGCAAGGTACTTC. This sequence encodes CASSLGAGARYF.

V is TRBV4-2 and J is TRBJ2-1; 14 nucleotides line up with TRBD2. CDR1 and CDR2 (germline): LGHNA, YNFKEQ. The CDR3 covers 20 residues. V was clipped by 0 bases and J by 1 base; unmatched bases: 8. The CDR3 protein is CASSQDLPGLAGASYNEQFF. DNA for the CDR3: TGTGCCAGCAGCCAAGACTTACCGGGACTAGCGGGGGCATCCTACAATGAGCAGTTCTTC.

The chain uses TRBV7-9 and TRBJ1-1, with D uncertain. The germline gives CDR1 SEHNR, CDR2 FQNEAQ (reference sequence). V shed 6 bases and J shed 1 base, with 15 bases lying between them. The CDR3 extends over 15 amino acids. DNA of the CDR3: TGTGCCAGCAGGCAGCGGGCGGGTACGAACACTGAAGCTTTCTTT. Its translation: CASRQRAGTNTEAFF.

The chain carries TRBV4-1 and TRBJ2-5; possible D gene TRBD2, 5 bases. V dropped 1 base and J dropped 10 bases, with 7 bases sitting between them. Looked up from germline, CDR1 is MGHRA and CDR2 is YSYEKL. The CDR3 is 11 residues long. The DNA for the CDR3 is TGCGCCAGCAGCCAAGCCGGGGTCCAGTACTTC. It specifies CASSQAGVQYF.

This sequence joins TRBV9 and TRBJ1-2; D not certain. With 4 bases removed from V and 8 bases from J, the gap between germline ends came to 9 bases. The CDR3 has 11 amino acids. CDR1 SGDLS and CDR2 YYNGEE come from the germline V gene. CDR3 amino acids: CASSWAGGYTF. CDR3 nucleotides: TGTGCCAGCAGCTGGGCGGGGGGCTACACCTTC. The full variable domain, completed using reference TRBV9 and TRBJ1-2, is DSGVTQTPKHLITATGQRVTLRCSPRSGDLSVYWYQQSLDQGLQFLIQYYNGEERAKGNILERFSAQQFPDLHSELNLSSLELGDSALYFCASSWAGGYTFGSGTRLTVV.

The chain employs TRBV21-1 and TRBJ2-1; no DNA check was done on the table's D call, TRBD2. TRBV21-1 is deemed a pseudogene. The CDR3 covers 14 residues. CDR3 DNA: TGTGCCAGCAGCAAAGCCTCGGAGGCCAATGAGCAGTTCTTC. It yields the protein CASSKASEANEQFF.

This chain's CDR3 is CASSFGTGDYEQYF. In nucleotides, the CDR3 is TGTGCCAGCAGTTTCGGGACAGGGGACTACGAGCAGTACTTC. The chain combines TRBV28 with TRBJ2-7; 10 nucleotides line up with TRBD1. This CDR3 contains 14 residues. The V and J ends lost 3 bases and 3 bases, in that order; junction bases with no gene match: 2. Germline loops: CDR1 MDHEN, CDR2 SYDVKM.

V and J are TRBV19 and TRBJ1-4, with TRBD1 matching over 7 bases. There are 16 residues in the CDR3. Trimming at V came to 3 bases and at J to 5 bases, leaving 9 bases not matched to a gene. Germline assignment: CDR1 LNHDA and CDR2 SQIVND (reference sequence). CDR3 sequence: CASSIGRGTRNEKLFF. The DNA of the CDR3 is TGTGCCAGTAGTATCGGCAGGGGGACAAGGAATGAAAAACTGTTTTTT.

The chain uses TRBV9 and TRBJ1-2, with 7 positions matching TRBD1. CDR3 length equals 16 residues. Germline assignment: CDR1 SGDLS and CDR2 YYNGEE. Trimming at V came to 4 bases and at J to 8 bases, leaving 17 bases not matched to a gene. The CDR3: CASSSRLVQGPGGYTF. In DNA form, the CDR3 reads TGTGCCAGCAGCTCTAGACTAGTACAGGGGCCTGGGGGCTACACCTTC.

The gene calls are TRBV28 and TRBJ1-3; 9 bases match TRBD1. V lost 8 bases to trimming and J lost 2 bases; unmatched junction nucleotides: 4. This CDR3 has 14 amino acids. Germline V gene data show CDR1 as MDHEN and CDR2 as SYDVKM. CDR3 sequence (DNA): TGTGCCAGCTACACAGGGGGCACTGGAAACACCATATATTTT. As protein: CASYTGGTGNTIYF.

The rearrangement uses TRBV19 and TRBJ1-5, with D perhaps matching TRBD1 (5 bases). Germline assignment: CDR1 LNHDA and CDR2 SQIVND (reference sequence). V lost 4 bases and J 3 bases, leaving 10 bases between the germline ends. This CDR3 has 14 amino acids. CDR3 loop: CASSSDSLNQPQHF. Here the CDR3 DNA reads TGTGCCAGTAGTAGCGACAGCCTCAATCAGCCCCAGCATTTT. Supplemented by reference TRBV19 and TRBJ1-5, the full variable domain reads DGGITQSPKYLFRKEGQNVTLSCEQNLNHDAMYWYRQDPGQGLRLIYYSQIVNDFQKGDIAEGYSVSREKKESFPLTVTSAQKNPTAFYLCASSSDSLNQPQHFGDGTRLSIL.

This clone occurred a few times. The chain employs TRBV29-1 and TRBJ2-7; D might be TRBD1 (7 bases). CDR3 length: 12 residues. CDR1 is SQVTM, CDR2 ANQGSEA, per germline. Trimming stripped 4 bases from V and 2 bases from J, with 9 bases between. CDR3 DNA sequence: TGCAGCGTTGGGAGGGGGCCCTACGAGCAGTACTTC. Its protein product is CSVGRGPYEQYF.

As DNA, the CDR3 is TGTGCCAGCCTGAGGCGGGGTAGCAATCAGCCCCAGCATTTT. Protein: CASLRRGSNQPQHF. This chain links TRBV6-5 with TRBJ1-5; no definite D call. Trimming left V 8 bases short and J 0 bases short, with 11 bases between. The CDR3 totals 14 residues. From germline, CDR1 is MNHEY and CDR2 SVGAGI.